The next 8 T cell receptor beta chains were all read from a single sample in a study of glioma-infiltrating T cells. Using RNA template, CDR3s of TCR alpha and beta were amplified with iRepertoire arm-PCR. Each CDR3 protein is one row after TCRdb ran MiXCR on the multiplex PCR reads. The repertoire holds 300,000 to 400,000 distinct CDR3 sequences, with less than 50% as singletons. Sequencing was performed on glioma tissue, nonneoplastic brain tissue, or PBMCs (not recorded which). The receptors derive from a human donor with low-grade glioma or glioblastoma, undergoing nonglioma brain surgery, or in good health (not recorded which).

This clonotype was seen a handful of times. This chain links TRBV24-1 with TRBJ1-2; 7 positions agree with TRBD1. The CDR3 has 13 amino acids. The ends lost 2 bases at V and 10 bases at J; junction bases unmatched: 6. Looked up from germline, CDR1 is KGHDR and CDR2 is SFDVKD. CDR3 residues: CATSDYGQALYTF. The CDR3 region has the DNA TGTGCCACCAGTGATTATGGACAGGCGCTCTACACCTTC.

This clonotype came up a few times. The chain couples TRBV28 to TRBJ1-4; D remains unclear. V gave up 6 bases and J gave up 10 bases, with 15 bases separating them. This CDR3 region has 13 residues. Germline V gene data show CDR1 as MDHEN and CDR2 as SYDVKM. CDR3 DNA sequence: TGTGCCAGCAGATTTATCAGCACGGGAAAACTGTTTTTT. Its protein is CASRFISTGKLFF.

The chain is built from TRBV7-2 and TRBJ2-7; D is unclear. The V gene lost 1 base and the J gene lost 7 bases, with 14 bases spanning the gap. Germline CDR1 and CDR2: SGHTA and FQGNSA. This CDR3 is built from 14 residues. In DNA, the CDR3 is TGTGCCAGCAGCTTAGGACACTCCTACAATGAGCAGTACTTC. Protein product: CASSLGHSYNEQYF. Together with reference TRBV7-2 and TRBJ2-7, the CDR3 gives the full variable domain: GAGVSQSPSNKVTEKGKDVELRCDPISGHTALYWYRQSLGQGLEFLIYFQGNSAPDKSGLPSDRFSAERTGGSVSTLTIQRTQQEDSAVYLCASSLGHSYNEQYFGPGTRLTVT.

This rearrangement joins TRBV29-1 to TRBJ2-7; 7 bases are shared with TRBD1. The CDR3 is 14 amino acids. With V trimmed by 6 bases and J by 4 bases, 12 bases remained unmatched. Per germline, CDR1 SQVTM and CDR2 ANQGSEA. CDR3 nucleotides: TGCAGCGTGACGTGGACAGGTTCCTGGTACGAGCAGTACTTC. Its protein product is CSVTWTGSWYEQYF.

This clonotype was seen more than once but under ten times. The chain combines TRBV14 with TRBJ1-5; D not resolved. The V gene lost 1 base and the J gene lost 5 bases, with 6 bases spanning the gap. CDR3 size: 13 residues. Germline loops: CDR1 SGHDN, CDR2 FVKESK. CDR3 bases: TGTGCCAGCAGCCAAGGGGGTTATCAGCCCCAGCATTTT. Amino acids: CASSQGGYQPQHF.

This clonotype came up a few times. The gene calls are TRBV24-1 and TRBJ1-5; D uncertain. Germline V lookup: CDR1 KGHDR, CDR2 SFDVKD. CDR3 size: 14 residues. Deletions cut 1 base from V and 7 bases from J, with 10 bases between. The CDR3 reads CATSDLGPGQPQHF. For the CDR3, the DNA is TGTGCCACCAGTGATTTAGGCCCTGGACAGCCCCAGCATTTT.

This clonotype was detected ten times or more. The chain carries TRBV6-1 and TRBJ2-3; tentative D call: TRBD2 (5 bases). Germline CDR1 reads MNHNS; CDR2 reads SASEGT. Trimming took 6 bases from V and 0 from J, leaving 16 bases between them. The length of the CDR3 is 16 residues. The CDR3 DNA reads TGTGCCAGCAGCCCTCTCGAGGGAACTAGCACAGATACGCAGTATTTT. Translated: CASSPLEGTSTDTQYF.

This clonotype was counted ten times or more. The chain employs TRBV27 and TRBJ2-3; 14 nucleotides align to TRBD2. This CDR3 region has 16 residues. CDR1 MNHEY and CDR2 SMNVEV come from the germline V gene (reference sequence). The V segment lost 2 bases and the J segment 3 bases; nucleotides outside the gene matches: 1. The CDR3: CASSLGTSGRTDTQYF. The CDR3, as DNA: TGTGCCAGCAGTTTAGGGACTAGCGGGAGAACAGATACGCAGTATTTT.